The 31 T cell receptor beta chains reported below all come from one sample, sequenced in a study of blood T cell repertoires in COVID-19. Assay used: immunoSEQ multiplex PCR; TCRdb lists only in-frame clones, some missing. The sample consists of a few hundred thousand clones, around 87% of them appearing once. Sequencing was performed on PBMCs or T cells enriched from blood (not recorded which). These receptors were collected from a man in his forties in a cohort exposed to, infected with or recovered from COVID-19 (not recorded which).

The chain links TRBV5-1 to TRBJ2-1; 7 bases fit TRBD2. J gave up 8 bases and V 4 bases, and 12 bases lay outside the gene matches. Germline-derived CDR1 and CDR2 are SGHRS and YFSETQ. The CDR3 has 15 amino acids. In nucleotides, the CDR3 is TGCGCCAGCAGCCCCCTGGCGGGAGATAAATATGAGCAGTTCTTC. Translating it yields CASSPLAGDKYEQFF.

The rearrangement uses TRBV9 and TRBJ1-5; D is unclear. The CDR3 is 16 amino acids. Germline V CDR1 and CDR2: SGDLS, YYNGEE. The V gene lost 3 bases and the J gene lost 4 bases, with 17 bases spanning the gap. Written as DNA, the CDR3 is TGTGCCAGCAGCGCAGGCTGGGGAGGAGGAAATCAGCCCCAGCATTTT. This translates into CASSAGWGGGNQPQHF.

This chain joins TRBV11-2 and TRBJ1-1; D is undetermined. Germline V gene data show CDR1 as SGHAT and CDR2 as FQNNGV. V was shortened by 5 bases and J by 5 bases, with 21 bases between the two germline ends. The CDR3 length is 16 residues. DNA for the CDR3: TGTGCCAGCAGCCCCCGGTCCTACCGGACTGGAACTGAAGCTTTCTTT. Its protein is CASSPRSYRTGTEAFF.

This clone was recorded a few times. The CDR3 nucleotides read TGTGCCACCAGTGGAGGGAATAACTATGGCTACACCTTC. It yields the protein CATSGGNNYGYTF. This chain joins TRBV24-1 and TRBJ1-2; D not resolved. The V end was cut by 5 bases, the J end by 1 base, with 7 bases between. The length of the CDR3 is 13 residues. Per the germline V gene, CDR1 is KGHDR and CDR2 is SFDVKD.

This clone has a single count. V and J are TRBV3-1 (or the pseudogene TRBV3-2) and TRBJ2-1; possibly TRBD1 for D (6 bases). Trimming cost V 4 bases and J 3 bases, with 13 bases left between them. The CDR3 is 15 residues long. Germline values: CDR1 LGHDT, CDR2 YNNKEL (reference sequence). CDR3 nucleotide sequence: TGTGCCAGCAGCCTGAGCGGACAGAACTACAATGAGCAGTTCTTC. Translated, it gives CASSLSGQNYNEQFF.

The V gene is TRBV19, the J gene TRBJ1-2; tentatively, D is TRBD1 (6 bases). The CDR3 has 16 amino acids. With 4 bases removed from V and 0 bases from J, the gap between germline ends came to 15 bases. Germline V gives CDR1 LNHDA, CDR2 SQIVND (reference sequence). The CDR3 region is CASSKWAGQTNYGYTF. The CDR3 region has the DNA TGTGCCAGTAGTAAATGGGCCGGACAGACTAACTATGGCTACACCTTC.

V and J are TRBV4-1 and TRBJ2-2, with 10 bases lining up with TRBD2. Germline V gives CDR1 MGHRA, CDR2 YSYEKL. The CDR3 contains 17 residues. J gave up 4 bases and V 4 bases, and 9 bases lay outside the gene matches. The CDR3: CASSLLLAGGVTGELFF. CDR3 bases: TGCGCCAGCAGCCTTCTCTTAGCGGGAGGCGTCACCGGGGAGCTGTTTTTT.

The gene calls are TRBV7-9 and TRBJ2-3, with D maybe TRBD1 (5 bases). The V gene's germline CDR1 is SEHNR and CDR2 FQNEAQ (reference sequence). CDR3 length equals 17 residues. V lost 2 bases and J lost 2, with 17 bases in between. The CDR3 DNA follows: TGTGCCAGCAGCTTAAATAAGAGACAGAGACCCACAGATACGCAGTATTTT. Protein sequence: CASSLNKRQRPTDTQYF.

The V gene is TRBV7-8, the J gene TRBJ1-1; tentative D call: TRBD1 (5 bases). The CDR3 is made up of 13 amino acids. With 6 bases removed from V and 4 bases from J, the gap between germline ends came to 12 bases. CDR1 SGHVS and CDR2 FQNEAQ come from the germline V gene. The CDR3 loop is CASRLGQGTEAFF. Here the CDR3 DNA reads TGTGCCAGCAGACTCGGGCAGGGCACTGAAGCTTTCTTT.

This chain uses TRBV18 with TRBJ2-5; 13 bases fit TRBD2. The CDR3 length is 17 residues. V gave up 0 bases and J gave up 8 bases; unmatched junction bases: 9. Germline assignment: CDR1 KGHSH and CDR2 LQKENI. CDR3 nucleotides: TGTGCCAGCTCACCACCTCCGGGACTAGCGGGATTGGACACCCAGTACTTC. Amino acids: CASSPPPGLAGLDTQYF.

The table lists this clone with a count of one. This chain uses TRBV6-5 with TRBJ2-2; maybe TRBD2 (5 bases). The germline V gene encodes CDR1 MNHEY and CDR2 SVGAGI. V was shortened by 8 bases and J by 6 bases, with 16 bases between the two germline ends. The CDR3 loop spans 14 amino acids. CDR3 sequence (DNA): TGTGCCAGCGGACTCCCGGACCGGGCCGGGGAGCTGTTTTTT. It is translated as CASGLPDRAGELFF.

The DNA of the CDR3 is TGTGCCAGCAGCTCACGCGCACAGGAAACCGGGGAGCTGTTTTTT. It codes for CASSSRAQETGELFF. The V and J genes are TRBV7-9 and TRBJ2-2; possibly TRBD1 for D (5 bases). CDR1 and CDR2 (germline): SEHNR, FQNEAQ (reference sequence). The germline V and J ends were trimmed by 4 bases and 5 bases, with 14 bases remaining between them. This CDR3 is 15 amino acids long.

The chain combines TRBV18 with TRBJ1-1; weak D call: TRBD1 (6 bases). The germline CDR1 and CDR2 sequences are KGHSH and LQKENI. The ends were cut back, 3 bases at V and 0 bases at J, with 17 bases in the middle. CDR3 length equals 17 residues. CDR3 sequence: CASSPRTVRIMNTEAFF. The CDR3 coding sequence is TGTGCCAGCTCACCGAGGACAGTCAGGATCATGAACACTGAAGCTTTCTTT.

The chain combines TRBV16 with TRBJ2-7; 7 nucleotides line up with TRBD2. With 0 bases clipped from V and 2 bases from J, the junction kept 4 bases outside the gene matches. CDR3 size: 15 residues. Germline CDR1 is KGHSY and CDR2 is FQNENV. The CDR3 DNA sequence: TGTGCCAGCAGCCAATCTGGGGCGGGAGCCTACGAGCAGTACTTC. This gives the protein CASSQSGAGAYEQYF. The variable domain in full, completed from reference TRBV16 and TRBJ2-7, reads GEEVAQTPKHLVRGEGQKAKLYCAPIKGHSYVFWYQQVLKNEFKFLISFQNENVFDETGMPKERFSAKCLPNSPCSLEIQATKLEDSAVYFCASSQSGAGAYEQYFGPGTRLTVT.

The genes are TRBV4-1 and TRBJ2-7; the match to TRBD2 covers 7 bases. The CDR3 is 15 residues long. Germline trimming cut 2 bases from V and 4 bases from J; bases unmatched to any gene: 8. The germline V gene has CDR1 MGHRA and CDR2 YSYEKL. The CDR3 region has the DNA TGCGCCAGCAGCCAAAGGGAGGGACCCCCTTACGAGCAGTACTTC. This codes for CASSQREGPPYEQYF.

The rearrangement joins TRBV6-5 to TRBJ2-2; 8 bases line up with TRBD1. Germline-derived CDR1 and CDR2 are MNHEY and SVGAGI. With 6 bases clipped from V and 6 bases from J, the junction kept 9 bases outside the gene matches. This CDR3 is 15 amino acids long. This CDR3 reads CASSRVAGGPGELFF. The CDR3 DNA sequence: TGTGCCAGCAGCCGCGTTGCAGGGGGCCCCGGGGAGCTGTTTTTT.

The sample holds one count of this clone. V usage is TRBV5-1 and J usage is TRBJ1-2; the D is unclear. The CDR3 is made up of 15 amino acids. Per the germline V gene, CDR1 is SGHRS and CDR2 is YFSETQ. The ends were cut back, 0 bases at V and 4 bases at J, with 13 bases in the middle. CDR3 region: CASSLVSGGTYGYTF. The CDR3 DNA follows: TGCGCCAGCAGCTTGGTTTCCGGAGGTACCTATGGCTACACCTTC.

This clone was seen just once. V usage is TRBV3-1 (or the pseudogene TRBV3-2) and J usage is TRBJ2-7; 10 bases align to TRBD2. The germline gives CDR1 LGHDT, CDR2 YNNKEL (reference sequence). The CDR3 length is 15 residues. Trimming cost V 2 bases and J 3 bases; bases outside gene matches: 4. CDR3 in amino acids: CASSQSSGRGYEQYF. CDR3 DNA: TGTGCCAGCAGCCAATCTAGCGGGAGAGGCTACGAGCAGTACTTC.

The genes are TRBV2 and TRBJ1-2; D possibly corresponds to TRBD1 (6 bases). The V gene lost 4 bases and the J gene lost 2 bases, with 11 bases spanning the gap. The CDR3 totals 14 residues. Germline V lookup: CDR1 SNHLY, CDR2 FYNNEI. The CDR3 nucleotides read TGTGCCAGCAGTGTGAACAGGGCAAACTATGGCTACACCTTC. This encodes CASSVNRANYGYTF.

The CDR3 is CASSQGGSGRADYNEQFF. The CDR3 DNA follows: TGTGCCAGCAGCCAAGGGGGGAGCGGGAGGGCCGACTACAATGAGCAGTTCTTC. The J gene is TRBJ2-1, the V gene TRBV3-1 (or the pseudogene TRBV3-2); 10 nucleotides agree with TRBD2. The ends lost 1 base at V and 3 bases at J; junction bases unmatched: 9. CDR3 length equals 18 residues. Per germline, CDR1 LGHDT and CDR2 YNNKEL (reference sequence).

The J gene is TRBJ1-2, the V gene TRBV10-3; 9 bases align to TRBD1. Unmatched junction bases numbered 1, after V lost 4 bases and J lost 4 bases. Per the germline V gene, CDR1 is ENHRY and CDR2 is SYGVKD. The CDR3 covers 13 residues. The CDR3 nucleotides are TGTGCCATCAGTGGGGACAGGGTCTATGGCTACACCTTC. Amino acids: CAISGDRVYGYTF.

This clone is a singleton in its sample. This chain connects TRBV5-1 to TRBJ2-2; weak D call: TRBD1 (6 bases). This CDR3 spans 14 amino acids. Germline assignment: CDR1 SGHRS and CDR2 YFSETQ. The ends were cut back, 0 bases at V and 7 bases at J, with 10 bases in the middle. The CDR3 loop reads CASSLGGPDGELFF. The CDR3 region has the DNA TGCGCCAGCAGCTTGGGGGGGCCGGACGGGGAGCTGTTTTTT.

The V call is TRBV19, the J call TRBJ1-1; D is unresolved. V lost 7 bases to trimming and J lost 1 base, with 10 bases between them. Germline V gene sequence: CDR1 LNHDA, CDR2 SQIVND (reference sequence). The CDR3 length is 13 residues. The CDR3 here is CASKVRENTEAFF. The CDR3 nucleotides read TGTGCCAGTAAAGTGAGAGAGAACACTGAAGCTTTCTTT.

The chain carries TRBV19 and TRBJ1-2; 9 bases align to TRBD1. Losses at the gene ends were 7 bases for V and 5 bases for J; bases not matched to a gene: 8. From germline, CDR1 is LNHDA and CDR2 SQIVND (reference sequence). This CDR3 is 14 amino acids long. CDR3 nucleotide sequence: TGTGCCAGTACCGGCTGGGACAGGGTATATGGCTACACCTTC. Translating gives CASTGWDRVYGYTF.

The chain uses TRBV27 and TRBJ2-2; a weak D match, TRBD2 (6 bases). The length of the CDR3 is 14 residues. Germline V CDR1 and CDR2: MNHEY, SMNVEV (reference sequence). Trimming stripped 5 bases from V and 7 bases from J, with 14 bases between. This CDR3 is CASSPMGGIGELFF. In nucleotides, the CDR3 is TGTGCCAGCAGTCCGATGGGAGGAATCGGGGAGCTGTTTTTT.

The chain couples TRBV5-1 to TRBJ1-3; no firm D call. Trimming pared 0 bases from V and 0 bases from J, leaving 7 bases between. Per the germline V gene, CDR1 is SGHRS and CDR2 is YFSETQ. The CDR3 consists of 15 residues. The CDR3 sequence: CASSLGRISGNTIYF. As DNA, the CDR3 is TGCGCCAGCAGCTTGGGGCGGATCTCTGGAAACACCATATATTTT. The full variable domain, with the rest looked up from reference TRBV5-1 and TRBJ1-3, is KAGVTQTPRYLIKTRGQQVTLSCSPISGHRSVSWYQQTPGQGLQFLFEYFSETQRNKGNFPGRFSGRQFSNSRSEMNVSTLELGDSALYLCASSLGRISGNTIYFGEGSWLTVV.

The chain links TRBV27 to TRBJ1-6; unclear D gene. The ends were cut back, 5 bases at V and 0 bases at J, with 11 bases in the middle. Germline-derived CDR1 and CDR2 are MNHEY and SMNVEV (reference sequence). This CDR3 contains 16 residues. CDR3 amino acids: CASSPSPGSYNSPLHF. The CDR3, as DNA: TGTGCCAGCAGTCCTTCCCCAGGCTCCTATAATTCACCCCTCCACTTT.

This chain links TRBV5-1 with TRBJ1-2; D remains unclear. The length of the CDR3 is 12 residues. Trimming removed 7 bases from V and 0 bases from J, with 7 bases in between. CDR1 is SGHRS, CDR2 YFSETQ, per germline. CDR3 bases: TGCGCCAGCGCACAAGCTAACTATGGCTACACCTTC. Protein: CASAQANYGYTF.

The chain is built from TRBV7-9 and TRBJ2-2, with TRBD2 as a possible D gene (6 bases). CDR3 length: 14 residues. Trimming removed 3 bases at V and 3 bases at J, with 8 bases between. Germline V CDR1 and CDR2: SEHNR, FQNEAQ (reference sequence). The DNA of the CDR3 is TGTGCCAGCAGCTTCGGGGGAGACACCGGGGAGCTGTTTTTT. It is translated as CASSFGGDTGELFF.

The CDR3: CATRIRGEREGNEQFF. In DNA, the CDR3 is TGTGCCACCAGAATCCGCGGCGAGCGGGAGGGGAATGAGCAGTTCTTC. The chain is built from TRBV24-1 and TRBJ2-1; 10 positions agree with TRBD2. This CDR3 spans 16 amino acids. The V gene's germline CDR1 is KGHDR and CDR2 SFDVKD. Trimming removed 7 bases from V and 7 bases from J; junction bases left unmatched: 12.

The CDR3 region is CASSSLGTSGSLAKNIQYF. CDR3 sequence (DNA): TGTGCCAGCAGTTCTCTAGGGACTAGCGGGAGTTTAGCCAAAAACATTCAGTACTTC. The chain couples TRBV28 to TRBJ2-4, with 14 bases fitting TRBD2. The CDR3 sequence is 19 residues long. V gave up 4 bases and J gave up 0 bases; unmatched junction bases: 8. Germline-derived CDR1 and CDR2 are MDHEN and SYDVKM.